This record concerns one T cell receptor (beta chain) sequence. This entry is derived from a study of blood T cell repertoires in COVID-19. Some clones are missing from TCRdb's copy, which holds only in-frame ones; the method was immunoSEQ multiplex PCR. The sample carries some 300,000 clones, around 90% recorded once. Germline V lookup: CDR1 SGHAT, CDR2 FQNNGV. The CDR3 length is 12 residues. V was trimmed by 3 bases and J by 8 bases, leaving 7 bases between them. This chain connects TRBV11-2 to TRBJ1-4; D is unresolved. The sequence derives from a woman aged 25 to 45 who had recovered from COVID-19. The sample comprised PBMCs or T cells enriched from blood (not recorded which). The DNA for the CDR3 is TGTGCCAGCAGCTTGGAGTGGGAAAAACTGTTTTTT. Translated: CASSLEWEKLFF. The full variable domain, rest sourced from reference TRBV11-2 and TRBJ1-4, is EAGVAQSPRYKIIEKRQSVAFWCNPISGHATLYWYQQILGQGPKLLIQFQNNGVVDDSQLPKDRFSAERLKGVDSTLKIQPAKLEDSAVYLCASSLEWEKLFFGSGTQLSVL.